The 32 T cell receptor beta chains presented below share a single source sample, sequenced in a study of beta chain features in type 1 diabetes. Every isolated RNA sample was fully reverse transcribed, so sequencing captured expressed TCRB transcripts. Using immunoSEQ multiplex PCR, the repertoire was profiled, and TCRdb retains in-frame clones only, with some absent. The sample has over 65,000 clones; about 32% are singletons. Sequencing was performed on stem cell memory CD4+ T cells from blood. The receptors were gathered from a woman under 30 in good health.

This clone has a handful of counts. The chain uses TRBV2 and TRBJ2-1; 7 bases match TRBD2. CDR3 length: 13 amino acids. In germline, CDR1 is SNHLY, CDR2 FYNNEI. V was clipped by 5 bases and J by 9 bases; unmatched bases: 7. The CDR3 here is CASSSLADGEQFF. The CDR3, as DNA: TGTGCCAGCAGTTCCCTAGCGGACGGTGAGCAGTTCTTC.

The chain combines TRBV27 with TRBJ1-5; 11 bases agree with TRBD1. The V gene end was trimmed by 3 bases and the J gene end by 5 bases; junction bases not matched to a gene: 6. Germline CDR1 is MNHEY and CDR2 is SMNVEV (reference sequence). CDR3 size: 16 residues. The CDR3 protein is CASSFKWDRGDQPQHF. In DNA form, the CDR3 reads TGTGCCAGCAGTTTCAAGTGGGACAGGGGGGATCAGCCCCAGCATTTT.

There are a few counts of this clone. The chain couples TRBV7-6 to TRBJ1-2, with TRBD1 as a possible D gene (6 bases). The CDR3 is 15 amino acids. CDR1 is SGHVS, CDR2 FNYEAQ, per germline. The V and J ends lost 2 bases and 4 bases respectively, with 14 bases between them. This chain's CDR3 is CASSLKGTTFYGYTF. CDR3 in DNA: TGTGCCAGCAGCTTAAAAGGGACAACCTTCTATGGCTACACCTTC.

There are a few counts of this clone. V is TRBV4-3 and J is TRBJ2-2; 8 bases are a match to TRBD2. The CDR3 loop spans 15 amino acids. The V gene end was trimmed by 3 bases and the J gene end by 2 bases; junction bases not matched to a gene: 2. CDR1 and CDR2 from the germline V gene are LGHNA and YSLEER. DNA of the CDR3: TGCGCCAGCAGCCACGGGGGGGCAAACACCGGGGAGCTGTTTTTT. This gives the protein CASSHGGANTGELFF.

Only a few counts were recorded for this clone. The chain employs TRBV7-2 and TRBJ2-7, with a possible D match to TRBD1 (5 bases). This CDR3 has 15 amino acids. Germline-derived CDR1 and CDR2 are SGHTA and FQGNSA. The V end lost 6 bases, the J end lost 0 bases, and 15 bases lay between the germline ends. CDR3 nucleotide sequence: TGTGCCAGCAGGTCGACAGCCAGCCTCTCCTACGAGCAGTACTTC. Translation gives CASRSTASLSYEQYF.

This clone was seen a few times. The rearrangement links TRBV5-4 to TRBJ2-5; D might be TRBD1 (5 bases). Germline CDR1 reads SGHNT; CDR2 reads YYREEE (reference sequence). The length of the CDR3 is 12 residues. The V gene lost 2 bases and the J gene lost 4 bases, with 6 bases spanning the gap. CDR3 in DNA: TGTGCCAGCAGCTTCCAGGGAGAGACCCAGTACTTC. This sequence encodes CASSFQGETQYF.

This chain joins TRBV18 and TRBJ1-5; 8 bases line up with TRBD1. The CDR3 covers 13 residues. Losses at the gene ends were 3 bases for V and 5 bases for J; bases not matched to a gene: 0. Germline lookup yields CDR1 KGHSH and CDR2 LQKENI. The CDR3 DNA sequence: TGTGCCAGCTCACCGGACAGGGATCAGCCCCAGCATTTT. Amino acid sequence: CASSPDRDQPQHF. Full variable domain (rest looked up from reference TRBV18 and TRBJ1-5): NAGVMQNPRHLVRRRGQEARLRCSPMKGHSHVYWYRQLPEEGLKFMVYLQKENIIDESGMPKERFSAEFPKEGPSILRIQQVVRGDSAAYFCASSPDRDQPQHFGDGTRLSIL.

There are a few counts of this clone. The genes are TRBV11-1 and TRBJ2-7; 11 bases agree with TRBD2. V shed 1 base, J shed 1 base, and the junction held 0 bases outside the gene matches. The CDR3 has 15 residues. Germline V gene lookup returns CDR1 SGHAT and CDR2 FQDESV (reference sequence). In DNA form, the CDR3 reads TGTGCCAGCAGCTTAGGACTAGCGGGGTCCTACGAGCAGTACTTC. Its protein is CASSLGLAGSYEQYF.

The chain employs TRBV5-6 and TRBJ2-7, with 8 bases aligning to TRBD2. With 1 base clipped from V and 3 bases from J, the junction kept 3 bases outside the gene matches. The CDR3 loop spans 14 amino acids. The germline V gene encodes CDR1 SGHDT and CDR2 YYEEEE. The CDR3 DNA reads TGTGCCAGCAGCTTGCGGGGGGGCCTCTACGAGCAGTACTTC. Its protein is CASSLRGGLYEQYF.

In its sample, this clone was seen a few times. The chain combines TRBV14 with TRBJ1-1; the D gene is possibly TRBD1 (6 bases). V gave up 2 bases and J gave up 2 bases, with 9 bases separating them. The CDR3 extends over 14 amino acids. CDR1 is SGHDN and CDR2 is FVKESK in the germline V gene. This CDR3 is CASSQRGANTEAFF. For the CDR3, the DNA is TGTGCCAGCAGCCAACGGGGGGCTAACACTGAAGCTTTCTTT.

The chain joins TRBV19 to TRBJ2-5; D remains ambiguous. The CDR3 spans 13 residues. V gave up 2 bases and J gave up 5 bases, with 9 bases separating them. The germline V gene has CDR1 LNHDA and CDR2 SQIVND (reference sequence). CDR3 in amino acids: CASSIRVWETQYF. The CDR3 bases are TGTGCCAGTAGTATACGGGTGTGGGAGACCCAGTACTTC.

The rearrangement joins TRBV19 to TRBJ1-5; perhaps TRBD1 as D (5 bases). V was pared by 7 bases and J by 0 bases, with 10 bases between. Looked up from germline, CDR1 is LNHDA and CDR2 is SQIVND (reference sequence). The CDR3 sequence is 14 residues long. This CDR3 is CASNQGYSNQPQHF. The CDR3 DNA follows: TGTGCCAGTAACCAGGGATATAGCAATCAGCCCCAGCATTTT.

J is TRBJ1-1 and V is TRBV5-1, with unresolved D. Trimming took 0 bases from V and 2 from J, leaving 8 bases between them. CDR1 and CDR2 from the germline V gene are SGHRS and YFSETQ. The CDR3 is made up of 14 amino acids. The CDR3 nucleotides are TGCGCCAGCAGCTTGGGCTCGGGAAACACTGAAGCTTTCTTT. Its protein is CASSLGSGNTEAFF.

V gene TRBV9 combines with J gene TRBJ2-3; 7 bases fit TRBD1. The germline CDR1 and CDR2 sequences are SGDLS and YYNGEE. This CDR3 is 16 amino acids long. The junction had 9 bases not matched to a gene; V was cut back by 4 bases and J by 1 base. This chain's CDR3 is CASSLTGVEGTDTQYF. The CDR3 bases are TGTGCCAGCAGCTTAACAGGGGTAGAGGGCACAGATACGCAGTATTTT.

V usage is TRBV18 and J usage is TRBJ2-5; TRBD2 is a possible D gene (6 bases). This CDR3 is 15 amino acids long. Germline values: CDR1 KGHSH, CDR2 LQKENI. Between the trimmed V and J ends, which lost 6 bases and 1 base, there was a span of 15 bases. The CDR3 protein is CASSGERGVQETQYF. In DNA, the CDR3 is TGTGCCAGCTCCGGGGAGCGCGGGGTCCAAGAGACCCAGTACTTC.

This clone was observed a few times. The chain links TRBV30 to TRBJ1-1, with 10 bases matching TRBD1. This CDR3 comprises 16 residues. V was pared by 3 bases and J by 4 bases, with 11 bases of the junction left unmatched. The germline gives CDR1 GTSNPN, CDR2 SVGIG (reference sequence). The CDR3 reads CAWSPDRGRGSTEAFF. CDR3 bases: TGTGCCTGGAGCCCCGACAGGGGGCGCGGAAGCACTGAAGCTTTCTTT.

The J gene is TRBJ1-1, the V gene TRBV7-6; D remains unclear. The CDR3 is 13 amino acids. From germline, CDR1 is SGHVS and CDR2 FNYEAQ. V dropped 5 bases and J dropped 4 bases, with 11 bases sitting between them. The CDR3 reads CASSPGGPTEAFF. The DNA of the CDR3 is TGTGCCAGCAGCCCAGGAGGGCCCACTGAAGCTTTCTTT.

This clone was counted between two and nine times. The rearrangement links TRBV7-3 to TRBJ2-3; tentatively, D is TRBD1 (6 bases). Germline values: CDR1 SGHTA, CDR2 FQGTGA. The CDR3 is made up of 14 amino acids. V was pared by 3 bases and J by 0 bases, with 7 bases between. The CDR3 sequence is CASSFGQSTDTQYF. As DNA, the CDR3 is TGTGCCAGCAGCTTCGGACAGAGCACAGATACGCAGTATTTT.

The chain employs TRBV5-8 and TRBJ2-3, with 7 bases aligning to TRBD1. V shed 7 bases and J 3 bases; nucleotides not matched to a gene: 11. This CDR3 is 15 amino acids long. Germline CDR1 SGHTS, CDR2 YDEGEE. CDR3 sequence: CASRNGQDLTDTQYF. The CDR3 DNA follows: TGTGCCAGCCGTAATGGACAGGATTTGACAGATACGCAGTATTTT.

The rearrangement joins TRBV6-5 to TRBJ1-5; TRBD1 might be the D (5 bases). Trimming left V 6 bases short and J 0 bases short, with 12 bases between. The germline gives CDR1 MNHEY, CDR2 SVGAGI. The CDR3 loop spans 15 amino acids. DNA of the CDR3: TGTGCCAGCAGACCCCAAGGGGTTAGCAATCAGCCCCAGCATTTT. Translation: CASRPQGVSNQPQHF.

The gene calls are TRBV29-1 and TRBJ1-5; D is uncertain. Germline CDR1 is SQVTM and CDR2 is ANQGSEA. CDR3 length: 13 amino acids. Trimming stripped 4 bases from V and 5 bases from J, with 12 bases between. CDR3 sequence reads: CSVAWTEDQPQHF. The CDR3 DNA reads TGCAGCGTTGCTTGGACTGAAGATCAGCCCCAGCATTTT.

This clone was counted between two and nine times. V and J are TRBV7-3 and TRBJ2-1; D gene uncertain. This CDR3 is 13 amino acids long. CDR1 and CDR2 from the germline V gene are SGHTA and FQGTGA. Trimming pared 0 bases from V and 7 bases from J, leaving 7 bases between. DNA for the CDR3: TGTGCCAGCAGCTTAACCCAGACAAATGAGCAGTTCTTC. This translates into CASSLTQTNEQFF.

The chain links TRBV5-1 to TRBJ1-2; D perhaps matches TRBD1 (6 bases). V gave up 0 bases and J gave up 5 bases, with 11 bases separating them. Per germline, CDR1 SGHRS and CDR2 YFSETQ. This CDR3 comprises 14 residues. The CDR3 DNA is TGCGCCAGCAGCTTGGATACAGGGAGATATGGCTACACCTTC. Protein: CASSLDTGRYGYTF.

The CDR3 is CASSPYPGQGPNTEAFF. As DNA, the CDR3 is TGTGCCAGTAGCCCCTACCCGGGACAGGGACCGAACACTGAAGCTTTCTTT. The chain employs TRBV19 and TRBJ1-1; 9 nucleotides agree with TRBD1. This CDR3 has 17 residues. V shed 6 bases, J shed 1 base, and the junction held 12 bases outside the gene matches. Germline CDR1 LNHDA, CDR2 SQIVND (reference sequence).

J is TRBJ1-1 and V is TRBV7-2; 8 bases align to TRBD1. Germline V gives CDR1 SGHTA, CDR2 FQGNSA. V was pared by 5 bases and J by 5 bases, with 10 bases of the junction left unmatched. CDR3 length: 15 residues. The CDR3 DNA sequence: TGTGCCAGCAGCCTACAGGGGGGGCTTTGGACTGAAGCTTTCTTT. It translates to CASSLQGGLWTEAFF.

This clone was counted a few times. CDR3 nucleotide sequence: TGTGCCAGCAGCTTGGCGGACTTTAACACTGAAGCTTTCTTT. Its translation is CASSLADFNTEAFF. The gene calls are TRBV5-4 and TRBJ1-1; D gene ambiguous. Germline V gene data show CDR1 as SGHNT and CDR2 as YYREEE (reference sequence). V was clipped by 0 bases and J by 2 bases, with 8 bases between them. The CDR3 consists of 14 residues.

This clone has more than one count but fewer than ten. The rearrangement uses TRBV18 and TRBJ1-1; a weak D match, TRBD1 (6 bases). Trimming removed 3 bases from V and 4 bases from J, with 12 bases in between. Germline V lookup: CDR1 KGHSH, CDR2 LQKENI. The CDR3 has 14 residues. The CDR3 DNA reads as TGTGCCAGCTCACCCTCGCAGGGGAGCACTGAAGCTTTCTTT. Residues: CASSPSQGSTEAFF.

The chain combines TRBV19 with TRBJ2-7; possible D gene TRBD2, 5 bases. Germline-derived CDR1 and CDR2 are LNHDA and SQIVND (reference sequence). V lost 3 bases, J lost 4 bases, and 10 bases lay in between. The CDR3 sequence is 13 residues long. CDR3 nucleotide sequence: TGTGCCAGTAGTATGAGTCGGGGATACGAGCAGTACTTC. This encodes CASSMSRGYEQYF.

This clone came up a few times. The chain carries TRBV6-5 and TRBJ2-5; maybe TRBD1 (6 bases). Germline-derived CDR1 and CDR2 are MNHEY and SVGAGI. V was clipped by 5 bases and J by 5 bases, with 18 bases between them. The CDR3 extends over 15 amino acids. CDR3 bases: TGTGCCAGCAGTCGATCAGGGGTAGGCGAGGAGACCCAGTACTTC. This encodes CASSRSGVGEETQYF.

The J gene is TRBJ2-2, the V gene TRBV18; 7 nucleotides line up with TRBD1. CDR1 is KGHSH, CDR2 LQKENI, per germline. V was clipped by 0 bases and J by 2 bases; unmatched bases: 0. The CDR3 covers 15 residues. The CDR3 DNA sequence: TGTGCCAGCTCACCACCAGGGGGCAACACCGGGGAGCTGTTTTTT. This codes for CASSPPGGNTGELFF.

DNA for the CDR3: TGCGCCAGCAGCCAAGCAAACAGGGGGTATCAGCCCCAGCATTTT. Translated: CASSQANRGYQPQHF. V is TRBV4-1 and J is TRBJ1-5, with 8 bases identical to TRBD1. CDR1 is MGHRA and CDR2 is YSYEKL in the germline V gene. V lost 1 base to trimming and J lost 5 bases; unmatched junction nucleotides: 4. The CDR3 extends over 15 amino acids.

This clone was counted a few times. V is TRBV7-2 and J is TRBJ1-2, with D perhaps TRBD1 (5 bases). CDR1 and CDR2 from the germline V gene are SGHTA and FQGNSA. The CDR3 runs 14 residues. Deletions cut 1 base from V and 4 bases from J, with 10 bases between. The CDR3 DNA reads TGTGCCAGCAGCTTAGTAGGACACCTCTATGGCTACACCTTC. It translates to CASSLVGHLYGYTF.